This T cell receptor beta chain was captured in a study of blood T cell repertoires in COVID-19. The wider study: Donors in the United States, Italy and Spain gave samples during acute or convalescent COVID-19. T cells, B-cell-depleted T cells, or PBMCs supplied cDNA or gDNA.

How the authors handled the data: Amplification of reference gene primers was used by the study to estimate nucleated cell counts. Clones were read by immunoSEQ multiplex PCR, and TCRdb kept only the in-frame ones, dropping some. V and J calls and clone size are given by that table; D and trimming were obtained from the DNA. The sample carries roughly 100,000 clones, roughly 87% recorded once. The TCR was taken from a human donor in a cohort sampled during active COVID-19. Sample: peripheral blood.

The CDR3 DNA reads as TGTGCCAGCAGCTTCCGATTAGCGGATATTCCATCCTACGAGCAGTACTTC. This sequence encodes CASSFRLADIPSYEQYF. The chain recombines TRBV7-8 with TRBJ2-7; possibly TRBD2 for D (6 bases). V was shortened by 3 bases and J by 1 base, with 19 bases between the two germline ends. Germline V lookup: CDR1 SGHVS, CDR2 FQNEAQ. The CDR3 consists of 17 residues.